This T cell receptor beta chain was documented in a study of blood T cell repertoires in COVID-19. Sequencing used immunoSEQ multiplex PCR; TCRdb keeps in-frame clones, though not all of them. Seen here are about 120,000 clones, 85% to 90% observed once, and the top ten hold 7.9%. Trimming took 5 bases from V and 8 from J, leaving 12 bases between them. Germline V gene lookup returns CDR1 MNHEY and CDR2 SMNVEV (reference sequence). The CDR3 is made up of 13 amino acids. The source material was peripheral blood. The J gene is TRBJ1-4, the V gene TRBV27, with unresolved D. The origin of this receptor is a man aged 70-80 years who had recovered from COVID-19. CDR3 region: CASSGRRREKLFF. The CDR3 DNA is TGTGCCAGCAGTGGCCGGAGAAGGGAAAAACTGTTTTTT.